The 29 T cell receptor beta chains below come from one sample, sequenced in a study of cytomegalovirus exposure and HLA in healthy donors. TCRdb's copy holds only in-frame clones and misses some; the assay was immunoSEQ multiplex PCR. The sample has some 150,000 clones, around nine tenths seen once. The sample was PBMCs. These receptors all stem from a man between 18 and 35 years old in good health and CMV-seropositive.

The CDR3: CASNPGQVLAEAFF. CDR3 DNA sequence: TGTGCCAGTAACCCGGGACAAGTATTGGCTGAAGCTTTCTTT. The chain has TRBV19 and TRBJ1-1; a possible D gene is TRBD1 (6 bases). Trimming shortened V by 7 bases and J by 6 bases, and 18 bases separated the two germline ends. This CDR3 contains 14 residues. The germline V gene encodes CDR1 LNHDA and CDR2 SQIVND (reference sequence). Full variable domain (remainder filled in from reference TRBV19 and TRBJ1-1): DGGITQSPKYLFRKEGQNVTLSCEQNLNHDAMYWYRQDPGQGLRLIYYSQIVNDFQKGDIAEGYSVSREKKESFPLTVTSAQKNPTAFYLCASNPGQVLAEAFFGQGTRLTVV.

V and J are TRBV5-1 and TRBJ2-1; TRBD1 agrees at 9 bases. The CDR3 sequence is 14 residues long. J lost 8 bases, V lost 0 bases, and 3 bases had no gene match. Germline-derived CDR1 and CDR2 are SGHRS and YFSETQ. The CDR3 region is CASSLDRGQDEQFF. CDR3 nucleotides: TGCGCCAGCAGCTTGGACAGGGGGCAAGATGAGCAGTTCTTC.

J is TRBJ2-7 and V is TRBV27; TRBD1 matches 7 bases. Germline V CDR1 and CDR2: MNHEY, SMNVEV (reference sequence). This CDR3 has 16 amino acids. With V trimmed by 2 bases and J by 5 bases, 12 bases remained unmatched. The CDR3 coding sequence is TGTGCCAGCAGTTTAATTTTCACGACAGGGCCCGACGAGCAGTACTTC. Amino acid sequence: CASSLIFTTGPDEQYF.

The chain recombines TRBV11-2 with TRBJ1-6, with D perhaps matching TRBD1 (6 bases). CDR1 and CDR2 (germline): SGHAT, FQNNGV. The CDR3 covers 14 residues. The germline V and J ends were trimmed by 3 bases and 5 bases, with 8 bases remaining between them. CDR3 in DNA: TGTGCCAGCAGCTTCGGACAGAATAATTCACCCCTCCACTTT. It translates to CASSFGQNNSPLHF.

The genes are TRBV7-9 and TRBJ1-2, with TRBD1 matching over 8 bases. Germline values: CDR1 SEHNR, CDR2 FQNEAQ (reference sequence). V lost 8 bases and J lost 0; bases outside the gene matches: 8. The CDR3 spans 15 residues. DNA of the CDR3: TGTGCCAGCTCTATGACGGACAGGGCTAACTATGGCTACACCTTC. Translation gives CASSMTDRANYGYTF.

This rearrangement joins TRBV7-8 to TRBJ1-1; 8 bases match TRBD1. The length of the CDR3 is 14 residues. V lost 1 base, J lost 8 bases, and 6 bases stayed unmatched. From germline, CDR1 is SGHVS and CDR2 FQNEAQ. The CDR3 bases are TGTGCCAGCAGCTTAGGGGCCAGGGGGCGAGAAGCTTTCTTT. It encodes CASSLGARGREAFF.

The J gene is TRBJ1-1, the V gene TRBV9; D remains unclear. Trimming shortened V by 6 bases and J by 5 bases, and 17 bases separated the two germline ends. CDR1 is SGDLS, CDR2 YYNGEE, per germline. The CDR3 covers 14 residues. The CDR3 coding sequence is TGTGCCAGCACCAAGGACGAGGGTGGGACTGAAGCTTTCTTT. It yields the protein CASTKDEGGTEAFF.

This chain connects TRBV5-4 to TRBJ1-2; D is possibly TRBD1 (5 bases). Trimming cost V 5 bases and J 0 bases, with 8 bases left between them. The CDR3 is made up of 13 amino acids. The germline gives CDR1 SGHNT, CDR2 YYREEE (reference sequence). The CDR3 region has the DNA TGTGCCAGCAGGCCGACAGCTAACTATGGCTACACCTTC. Its protein product is CASRPTANYGYTF.

This clone has a single count. The chain links TRBV29-1 to TRBJ2-3; TRBD2 might be the D (6 bases). The CDR3 has 12 amino acids. Deletions cut 4 bases from V and 4 bases from J, with 9 bases between. Germline V gives CDR1 SQVTM, CDR2 ANQGSEA. CDR3 amino acids: CSVGRGPDTQYF. As DNA, the CDR3 is TGCAGCGTTGGGAGGGGCCCAGATACGCAGTATTTT.

CDR3 residues: CASKVAPRGDTQYF. The CDR3 DNA reads as TGTGCCAGCAAGGTTGCGCCCCGAGGAGATACGCAGTATTTT. This chain links TRBV28 with TRBJ2-3; D ambiguous. The CDR3 is 14 amino acids. Trimming shortened V by 7 bases and J by 5 bases, and 16 bases separated the two germline ends. The V gene's germline CDR1 is MDHEN and CDR2 SYDVKM.

V usage is TRBV18 and J usage is TRBJ1-1; D call uncertain. CDR1 is KGHSH and CDR2 is LQKENI in the germline V gene. The CDR3 totals 13 residues. V was pared by 2 bases and J by 5 bases, with 9 bases between. For the CDR3, the DNA is TGTGCCAGCTCACCAAACAGTAGGACTGAAGCTTTCTTT. Encoded protein: CASSPNSRTEAFF.

Points on this clone: Within the sample, other DNA sequences also encode this same CDR3. The genes are TRBV5-1 and TRBJ2-7; D gene ambiguous. CDR1 is SGHRS, CDR2 YFSETQ, per germline. This CDR3 spans 13 amino acids. V gave up 3 bases and J gave up 0 bases, with 7 bases separating them. The CDR3: CASSYRSSYEQYF. CDR3 DNA: TGCGCCAGCAGCTATCGGAGCTCCTACGAGCAGTACTTC. Filled out from reference TRBV5-1 and TRBJ2-7, the complete variable domain reads KAGVTQTPRYLIKTRGQQVTLSCSPISGHRSVSWYQQTPGQGLQFLFEYFSETQRNKGNFPGRFSGRQFSNSRSEMNVSTLELGDSALYLCASSYRSSYEQYFGPGTRLTVT.

The chain has TRBV28 and TRBJ2-7, with D perhaps TRBD2 (6 bases). V was cut by 4 bases and J by 5 bases, with 9 bases left in between. The CDR3 sequence is 12 residues long. Germline V lookup: CDR1 MDHEN, CDR2 SYDVKM. CDR3 residues: CASSSGVHEQYF. CDR3 sequence (DNA): TGTGCCAGCAGTTCGGGGGTCCACGAGCAGTACTTC.

CDR3 nucleotide sequence: TGTGCCAGCAGGTTCCTGGGGCAGGGGAACACCGGGGAGCTGTTTTTT. Protein sequence: CASRFLGQGNTGELFF. V is TRBV28 and J is TRBJ2-2; possibly TRBD1 for D (5 bases). Trimming took 6 bases from V and 1 from J, leaving 15 bases between them. The germline gives CDR1 MDHEN, CDR2 SYDVKM. The CDR3 spans 16 residues. Together with reference TRBV28 and TRBJ2-2, the CDR3 gives the full variable domain: DVKVTQSSRYLVKRTGEKVFLECVQDMDHENMFWYRQDPGLGLRLIYFSYDVKMKEKGDIPEGYSVSREKKERFSLILESASTNQTSMYLCASRFLGQGNTGELFFGEGSRLTVL.

The V call is TRBV13, the J call TRBJ1-4, with no clear D. This CDR3 is built from 13 residues. CDR1 and CDR2 from the germline V gene are PRHDT and FYEKMQ (reference sequence). V was shortened by 7 bases and J by 3 bases, with 9 bases between the two germline ends. The CDR3 spells CASTSSPNEKLFF. CDR3 nucleotide sequence: TGTGCCAGCACCTCGAGTCCTAATGAAAAACTGTTTTTT.

Details on this clone: Sequence at one end of the junction differs from germline and may be a read error. V is TRBV7-8 and J is TRBJ1-2; D not certain. Germline V CDR1 and CDR2: SGHVS, FQNEAQ. The CDR3 covers 15 residues. For the CDR3, the DNA is TGTGCCAGCAGCCTAGCGCTCGTTGGCCTCCAAGGCTACACCTTC. Encoded protein: CASSLALVGLQGYTF.

The V gene is TRBV4-3, the J gene TRBJ1-4, with D maybe TRBD1 (5 bases). This CDR3 comprises 16 residues. The V gene lost 0 bases and the J gene lost 3 bases, with 11 bases spanning the gap. Germline V lookup: CDR1 LGHNA, CDR2 YSLEER. CDR3 loop: CASSQDKGRANEKLFF. CDR3 nucleotides: TGCGCCAGCAGCCAAGATAAGGGGAGGGCTAATGAAAAACTGTTTTTT.

The rearrangement uses TRBV6-1 and TRBJ2-1; 10 bases map to TRBD1. CDR3 size: 13 residues. Germline CDR1 and CDR2: MNHNS and SASEGT. V trimming: 4 bases; J trimming: 9 bases; junction bases outside the gene matches: 3. The CDR3, as DNA: TGTGCCAGCAGTGCCTGGACAGGGGGTGAGCAGTTCTTC. This codes for CASSAWTGGEQFF.

This chain joins TRBV6-1 and TRBJ2-1, with 8 bases identical to TRBD2. The CDR3 runs 15 residues. With V trimmed by 2 bases and J by 4 bases, 4 bases remained unmatched. The germline CDR1 and CDR2 sequences are MNHNS and SASEGT. The CDR3 loop reads CASSELAGYYNEQFF. The CDR3 DNA is TGTGCCAGCAGTGAATTAGCGGGGTATTACAATGAGCAGTTCTTC.

V and J are TRBV7-9 and TRBJ2-2; D not resolved. Germline V gene sequence: CDR1 SEHNR, CDR2 FQNEAQ (reference sequence). CDR3 length: 11 residues. The V gene lost 11 bases and the J gene lost 4 bases, with 8 bases spanning the gap. The CDR3 nucleotides read TGTGCCGGTACGGGCACCGGGGAGCTGTTTTTT. This sequence encodes CAGTGTGELFF.

The chain couples TRBV15 to TRBJ1-4; a possible D gene is TRBD1 (6 bases). The CDR3 extends over 14 amino acids. From germline, CDR1 is LNHNV and CDR2 YYDKDF (reference sequence). With 4 bases removed from V and 6 bases from J, the gap between germline ends came to 12 bases. CDR3 region: CATSISGDDEKLFF. As DNA, the CDR3 is TGTGCCACCAGCATCTCAGGGGATGATGAAAAACTGTTTTTT.

The gene calls are TRBV2 and TRBJ2-5; D unclear. The germline CDR1 and CDR2 sequences are SNHLY and FYNNEI. The CDR3 is 13 residues long. V lost 3 bases and J lost 4, with 9 bases in between. CDR3 in amino acids: CASSDRRRETQYF. The CDR3 nucleotides read TGTGCCAGCAGTGACCGGCGGCGAGAGACCCAGTACTTC.

The rearrangement joins TRBV27 to TRBJ1-1; D perhaps matches TRBD1 (5 bases). V was trimmed by 2 bases and J by 1 base, leaving 11 bases between them. The V gene's germline CDR1 is MNHEY and CDR2 SMNVEV (reference sequence). The CDR3 extends over 15 amino acids. The CDR3 sequence: CASSLSRGGNTEAFF. CDR3 nucleotide sequence: TGTGCCAGCAGTTTAAGTCGCGGGGGGAACACTGAAGCTTTCTTT.

V usage is TRBV7-8 and J usage is TRBJ2-2; 7 bases fit TRBD2. This CDR3 comprises 14 residues. Per the germline V gene, CDR1 is SGHVS and CDR2 is FQNEAQ. After removal of 3 bases from V and 3 bases from J, the junction contained 1 base not matched to a gene. The CDR3 DNA reads TGTGCCAGCAGCTTCGGGGGGTACACCGGGGAGCTGTTTTTT. It is translated as CASSFGGYTGELFF.

This rearrangement joins TRBV4-3 to TRBJ1-1; D perhaps matches TRBD1 (5 bases). V gave up 0 bases and J gave up 5 bases, with 19 bases separating them. The CDR3 length is 17 residues. Germline V gives CDR1 LGHNA, CDR2 YSLEER. As DNA, the CDR3 is TGCGCCAGCAGCCAAGATTCGGGGGTAGGAGGTTGGACTGAAGCTTTCTTT. Translated: CASSQDSGVGGWTEAFF.

This clone was found a few times. The CDR3 loop reads CASSPSPGDSPYNEQFF. The CDR3 region has the DNA TGCGCCAGCAGCCCTAGCCCAGGGGATAGCCCCTACAATGAGCAGTTCTTC. The rearrangement joins TRBV4-3 to TRBJ2-1; weak D call: TRBD1 (6 bases). The CDR3 sequence is 17 residues long. CDR1 and CDR2 (germline): LGHNA, YSLEER. The ends were cut back, 4 bases at V and 2 bases at J, with 18 bases in the middle.

The rearrangement links TRBV19 to TRBJ1-5, with D possibly TRBD1 on 5 matching bases. CDR3 length: 13 amino acids. The V and J ends lost 5 bases and 11 bases respectively, with 16 bases between them. Germline V gene lookup returns CDR1 LNHDA and CDR2 SQIVND (reference sequence). CDR3: CASSPGTGLAQHF. The CDR3 DNA reads as TGTGCCAGTAGTCCAGGGACTGGCTTGGCCCAGCATTTT.

The chain combines TRBV13 with TRBJ2-3, with a possible D match to TRBD2 (5 bases). The CDR3 spans 14 residues. Trimming cost V 4 bases and J 9 bases, with 17 bases left between them. Germline-derived CDR1 and CDR2 are PRHDT and FYEKMQ (reference sequence). CDR3 sequence: CASSSGYRDPTQYF. In nucleotides, the CDR3 is TGTGCCAGCAGCTCCGGCTATCGGGATCCCACGCAGTATTTT.

V gene TRBV7-9 combines with J gene TRBJ2-6; TRBD1 is a possible D gene (6 bases). Germline V gene data show CDR1 as SEHNR and CDR2 as FQNEAQ (reference sequence). CDR3 length: 14 amino acids. V shed 8 bases and J shed 4 bases, with 12 bases lying between them. The CDR3 spells CASYWGPGANVLTF. CDR3 DNA sequence: TGTGCCAGCTACTGGGGGCCCGGGGCCAACGTCCTGACTTTC.